This paragraph reports one T cell receptor (beta chain). Its antigen is not known. Only in-frame clones appear in the TCRdb table, and some are missing; sequencing was by immunoSEQ multiplex PCR. The repertoire holds about 71,000 clones, with approximately 90% as singletons. The data stem from a study of OX40 agonist ivuxolimab in advanced cancers. The overall study: Anti-PD-1, anti-PD-L1 or anti-CTLA-4 therapy given earlier was allowed, and roughly 40% had some.

Study-level findings and limits: CD4+ and CD8+ T cells in blood underwent clonal expansion by week 6 at 0.1 to 3.0 mg/kg.

This CDR3 spans 12 amino acids. Germline loops: CDR1 MDHEN, CDR2 SYDVKM. V lost 6 bases and J lost 4, with 7 bases in between. Source: CD4+ or CD8+ T cells sorted from blood, taken in a trial of the OX40 agonist ivuxolimab. The V call is TRBV28, the J call TRBJ1-3, with D perhaps matching TRBD1 (6 bases). This sequence was found in an adult with an advanced solid tumor such as melanoma, head and neck, liver or kidney cancer. For the CDR3, the DNA is TGTGCCAGCAGGGGGGGCGGAAACACCATATATTTT. It codes for CASRGGGNTIYF.